The clone carrying this TCR beta chain was counted at least ten times. From the reads, TCRdb called clonotypes with MiXCR, one entry per CDR3 protein. The data hold about 250,000 distinct CDR3 sequences, with 25% to 30% observed a single time. These data come from a study of kidney transplant recipient with SARS-CoV-2 infection. The sequence was collected from a young adult male patient who had COVID-19 and was a kidney transplant recipient. Some T cells could come from the graft donor. The source was a blood sample, collected at baseline and on day 111 from a kidney transplant recipient.

The CDR3 DNA follows: TGTGCCAGCAGGGAGGGGGCGAAAGGCTACACCTTC. Protein product: CASREGAKGYTF. J is TRBJ1-2 and V is TRBV2; 7 nucleotides align to TRBD1. This CDR3 comprises 12 residues. Germline loops: CDR1 SNHLY, CDR2 FYNNEI. V lost 6 bases and J lost 8; bases outside the gene matches: 6.